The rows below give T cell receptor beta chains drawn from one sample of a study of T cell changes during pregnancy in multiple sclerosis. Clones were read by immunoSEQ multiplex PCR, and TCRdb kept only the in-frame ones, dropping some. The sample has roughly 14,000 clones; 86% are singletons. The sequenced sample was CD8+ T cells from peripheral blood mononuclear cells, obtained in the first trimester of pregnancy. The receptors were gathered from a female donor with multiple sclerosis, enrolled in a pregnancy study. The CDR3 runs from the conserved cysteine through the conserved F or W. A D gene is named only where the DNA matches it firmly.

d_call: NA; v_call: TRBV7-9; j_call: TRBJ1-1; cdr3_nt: TGTGCCAGCAGCCCAGGGAAGGGGCTAGCTTTCTTT; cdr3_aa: CASSPGKGLAFF
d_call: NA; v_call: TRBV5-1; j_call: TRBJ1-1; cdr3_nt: TGCGCCAGCAGCTCCTCAACGGGGGTTACTGAAGCTTTCTTT; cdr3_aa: CASSSSTGVTEAFF
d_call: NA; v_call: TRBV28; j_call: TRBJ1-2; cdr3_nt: TGTGCCAGCAGCCCCTCCATTGCGGCTAACTATGGCTACACCTTC; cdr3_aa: CASSPSIAANYGYTF
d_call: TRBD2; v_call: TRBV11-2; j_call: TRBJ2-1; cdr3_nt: TGTGCCAGCAGCTCCCGGACTAGCGGGGGGGGAGATGAGCAGTTCTTC; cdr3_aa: CASSSRTSGGGDEQFF
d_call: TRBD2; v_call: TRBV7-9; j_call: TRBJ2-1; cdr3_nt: TGTGCCAGCAGCTTAAAGAACGAAGCGGGGTACTACAATGAGCAGTTCTTC; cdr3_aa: CASSLKNEAGYYNEQFF
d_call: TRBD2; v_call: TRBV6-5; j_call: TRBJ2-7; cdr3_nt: TGTGCCAGCAGTTACTCTACAGGCGGGGGGGCCCACGAGCAGTACTTC; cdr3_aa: CASSYSTGGGAHEQYF
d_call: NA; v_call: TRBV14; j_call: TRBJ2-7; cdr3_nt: TGTGCCAGCAGCCCCCAGGCGTACTCCTACGAGCAGTACTTC; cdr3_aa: CASSPQAYSYEQYF
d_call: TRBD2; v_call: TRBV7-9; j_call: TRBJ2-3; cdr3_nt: TGTGCCAGCAGAGCGGGAGGCACAGATACGCAGTATTTT; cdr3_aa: CASRAGGTDTQYF
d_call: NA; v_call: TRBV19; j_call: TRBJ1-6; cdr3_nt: TGTGCCAGTAGTATAGATTCAGGGTCGCGTAATTCACCCCTCCACTTT; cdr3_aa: CASSIDSGSRNSPLHF
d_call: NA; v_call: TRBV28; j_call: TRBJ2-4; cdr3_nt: TGTGCCAGCATGGGGCTAGCCAAAAACATTCAGTACTTC; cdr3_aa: CASMGLAKNIQYF
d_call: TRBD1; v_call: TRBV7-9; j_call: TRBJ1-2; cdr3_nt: TGTGCCAGCAGCCGATCCGGGACAGGGGGCGAGGGCTACACCTTC; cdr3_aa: CASSRSGTGGEGYTF
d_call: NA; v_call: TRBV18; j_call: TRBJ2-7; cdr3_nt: TGTGCCAGCTCCCTGGACAGCGGCGAGCAGTACTTC; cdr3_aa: CASSLDSGEQYF
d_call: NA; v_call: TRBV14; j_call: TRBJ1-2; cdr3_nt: TGTGCCAGCAGCCAAGACGAACGGGGGAAGGATGGCTACACCTTC; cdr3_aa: CASSQDERGKDGYTF
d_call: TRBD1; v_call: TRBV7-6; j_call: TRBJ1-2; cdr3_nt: TGTGCCAGCAGCCGAACAGGGGTAGAAGGCTACACCTTC; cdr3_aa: CASSRTGVEGYTF
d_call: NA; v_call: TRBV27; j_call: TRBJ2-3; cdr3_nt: TGTGCCAGCAGAGCTTTGGGGCAGGGATACCGAGTCACAGATACGCAGTATTTT; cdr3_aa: CASRALGQGYRVTDTQYF